Below are 29 T cell receptor beta chains sequenced from a single sample in a study of blood T cell repertoires in COVID-19. Repertoires were generated with immunoSEQ multiplex PCR, while TCRdb's copy carries only in-frame clones and drops some. The repertoire holds 140,000 to 150,000 clones, with more than 80% as singletons. Sequencing was done on a sample of peripheral blood. The receptors originated from a woman aged 60-75 years with active COVID-19.

The chain carries TRBV7-2 and TRBJ2-7; D perhaps matches TRBD2 (6 bases). Germline V gene data show CDR1 as SGHTA and CDR2 as FQGNSA. The CDR3 contains 16 residues. V gave up 4 bases and J gave up 4 bases, with 20 bases separating them. CDR3 bases: TGTGCCAGCAGCTCCGAGCTACTAGCCGTCCCTTACGAGCAGTACTTC. Its translation: CASSSELLAVPYEQYF.

The V and J genes are TRBV7-9 and TRBJ1-1, with D perhaps TRBD1 (6 bases). Germline CDR1 and CDR2: SEHNR and FQNEAQ (reference sequence). The CDR3 length is 15 residues. Trimming took 0 bases from V and 0 from J, leaving 8 bases between them. The CDR3 protein is CASSLADRLNTEAFF. The CDR3 coding sequence is TGTGCCAGCAGCTTAGCAGACAGGCTGAACACTGAAGCTTTCTTT.

The chain joins TRBV5-1 to TRBJ2-7, with 8 bases matching TRBD1. Trimming took 3 bases from V and 3 from J; bases not matched to a gene: 8. Germline lookup yields CDR1 SGHRS and CDR2 YFSETQ. The CDR3 consists of 15 residues. The CDR3 region has the DNA TGCGCCAGCAGCTGGACAATTACAGGGGGCTACGAGCAGTACTTC. This codes for CASSWTITGGYEQYF.

This rearrangement joins TRBV5-1 to TRBJ2-7; 10 bases align to TRBD1. Germline CDR1 reads SGHRS; CDR2 reads YFSETQ. The ends lost 2 bases at V and 2 bases at J; junction bases unmatched: 1. This CDR3 is built from 14 residues. Here the CDR3 reads CASSFGTGAYEQYF. The CDR3 DNA follows: TGCGCCAGCAGCTTTGGGACAGGGGCCTACGAGCAGTACTTC.

The chain employs TRBV24-1 and TRBJ2-1; 10 bases fit TRBD2. This CDR3 comprises 18 residues. Germline V lookup: CDR1 KGHDR, CDR2 SFDVKD. J lost 0 bases, V lost 4 bases, and 8 bases had no gene match. The CDR3 loop reads CATSELAGPTSSYNEQFF. The CDR3 nucleotides read TGTGCCACCAGTGAACTAGCGGGACCTACTAGCTCCTACAATGAGCAGTTCTTC.

The V and J genes are TRBV7-2 and TRBJ2-7; 11 nucleotides agree with TRBD2. The V gene end was trimmed by 3 bases and the J gene end by 6 bases; junction bases not matched to a gene: 7. Germline lookup yields CDR1 SGHTA and CDR2 FQGNSA. The CDR3 extends over 15 amino acids. DNA for the CDR3: TGTGCCAGCAGCTTGGCACTGCTAGCGGGAGGCGAGCAGTACTTC. It translates to CASSLALLAGGEQYF.

The chain links TRBV5-1 to TRBJ2-7, with TRBD2 matching over 9 bases. The V gene end was trimmed by 2 bases and the J gene end by 3 bases; junction bases not matched to a gene: 9. Germline assignment: CDR1 SGHRS and CDR2 YFSETQ. This CDR3 comprises 16 residues. The CDR3 sequence is CASSLYGLAGNYEQYF. DNA of the CDR3: TGCGCCAGCAGCTTATATGGGCTAGCGGGAAACTACGAGCAGTACTTC.

The genes are TRBV7-2 and TRBJ2-2, with 7 bases aligning to TRBD1. In germline, CDR1 is SGHTA, CDR2 FQGNSA. V trimming: 6 bases; J trimming: 2 bases; junction bases outside the gene matches: 9. This CDR3 comprises 16 residues. CDR3 sequence: CASRGSGGYNTGELFF. DNA for the CDR3: TGTGCCAGCAGGGGCTCAGGGGGATACAACACCGGGGAGCTGTTTTTT. Based on the CDR3 plus reference TRBV7-2 and TRBJ2-2, the full variable domain is GAGVSQSPSNKVTEKGKDVELRCDPISGHTALYWYRQSLGQGLEFLIYFQGNSAPDKSGLPSDRFSAERTGGSVSTLTIQRTQQEDSAVYLCASRGSGGYNTGELFFGEGSRLTVL.

CDR3 protein: CASRTGLADGTQYF. Written as DNA, the CDR3 is TGTGCCAGCAGGACGGGACTAGCGGATGGGACCCAGTACTTC. V is TRBV28 and J is TRBJ2-5; 11 bases are a match to TRBD2. CDR1 is MDHEN, CDR2 SYDVKM, per germline. J lost 7 bases, V lost 6 bases, and 7 bases had no gene match. CDR3 length: 14 amino acids.

The rearrangement uses TRBV6-2 or TRBV6-3 and TRBJ2-3; D possibly corresponds to TRBD2 (5 bases). Per the germline V gene, CDR1 is MNHEY and CDR2 is SVGEGT. V lost 3 bases and J lost 0, with 13 bases in between. This CDR3 is 16 amino acids long. CDR3 loop: CASSYTIAISTDTQYF. The CDR3 coding sequence is TGTGCCAGCAGTTATACGATAGCGATAAGCACAGATACGCAGTATTTT.

The rearrangement uses TRBV28 and TRBJ2-4, with 8 bases identical to TRBD1. J lost 5 bases, V lost 1 base, and 1 base had no gene match. This CDR3 has 14 residues. Germline values: CDR1 MDHEN, CDR2 SYDVKM. CDR3: CASSLSGGQNIQYF. The CDR3 DNA reads TGTGCCAGCAGTTTATCAGGGGGCCAAAACATTCAGTACTTC.

CDR3 in DNA: TGTGCCAGCAGCCCGCTACAGGGCCCCTACGAGCAGTACTTC. Translating it yields CASSPLQGPYEQYF. This sequence joins TRBV14 and TRBJ2-7, with D perhaps TRBD1 (6 bases). CDR1 and CDR2 (germline): SGHDN, FVKESK. This CDR3 has 14 amino acids. Trimming removed 4 bases at V and 2 bases at J, with 12 bases between.

The rearrangement joins TRBV29-1 to TRBJ2-2; 8 bases fit TRBD2. Trimming cost V 7 bases and J 4 bases; bases outside gene matches: 14. Germline values: CDR1 SQVTM, CDR2 ANQGSEA. The CDR3 loop spans 16 amino acids. The CDR3 nucleotides are TGCAGCGCAGTGAGGGGCACTAGCGGAGTCACCGGGGAGCTGTTTTTT. This gives the protein CSAVRGTSGVTGELFF.

Written as DNA, the CDR3 is TGTGCCAGCAGCGTAGTCCTAGCGGGAGCCTCAGATACGCAGTATTTT. It is translated as CASSVVLAGASDTQYF. This chain links TRBV9 with TRBJ2-3, with 10 nucleotides matching TRBD2. From germline, CDR1 is SGDLS and CDR2 YYNGEE. V lost 0 bases and J lost 4; bases outside the gene matches: 5. The CDR3 covers 16 residues.

This chain connects TRBV5-1 to TRBJ1-4; TRBD1 agrees at 8 bases. The V gene's germline CDR1 is SGHRS and CDR2 YFSETQ. This CDR3 has 14 amino acids. Trimming took 4 bases from V and 8 from J; bases not matched to a gene: 7. The CDR3 sequence is CASSQGQGGEKLFF. CDR3 nucleotides: TGCGCCAGCAGCCAAGGACAGGGAGGCGAAAAACTGTTTTTT. The full variable domain, with the rest looked up from reference TRBV5-1 and TRBJ1-4, is KAGVTQTPRYLIKTRGQQVTLSCSPISGHRSVSWYQQTPGQGLQFLFEYFSETQRNKGNFPGRFSGRQFSNSRSEMNVSTLELGDSALYLCASSQGQGGEKLFFGSGTQLSVL.

The V call is TRBV7-2, the J call TRBJ1-4; TRBD1 might be the D (5 bases). This CDR3 has 12 amino acids. Germline assignment: CDR1 SGHTA and CDR2 FQGNSA. Deletions cut 2 bases from V and 7 bases from J, with 5 bases between. Written as DNA, the CDR3 is TGTGCCAGCAGCTTACAGGGTGAAAAACTGTTTTTT. This gives the protein CASSLQGEKLFF.

This chain uses TRBV6-2 or TRBV6-3 with TRBJ2-3, with TRBD2 matching 14 bases. The CDR3 is made up of 19 amino acids. Germline V lookup: CDR1 MNHEY, CDR2 SVGEGT. V gave up 6 bases and J gave up 1 base; unmatched junction bases: 12. This chain's CDR3 is CASRPIRTSGRPGTDTQYF. CDR3 coding DNA: TGTGCCAGCAGGCCTATCAGGACTAGCGGGAGGCCGGGCACAGATACGCAGTATTTT.

The chain uses TRBV6-5 and TRBJ1-2, with 8 bases lining up with TRBD1. This CDR3 is built from 12 residues. The trim removed 6 bases at V and 9 bases at J, leaving 6 bases unmatched. The germline gives CDR1 MNHEY, CDR2 SVGAGI. The CDR3 nucleotides read TGTGCCAGCAGCGGACAGGGTGTGAGCTACACCTTC. This sequence encodes CASSGQGVSYTF.

The rearrangement joins TRBV6-1 to TRBJ2-1, with D possibly being TRBD1 (5 bases). Trimming pared 2 bases from V and 3 bases from J, leaving 5 bases between. The CDR3 runs 13 residues. CDR1 MNHNS and CDR2 SASEGT come from the germline V gene. As DNA, the CDR3 is TGTGCCAGCAGTGAAAGGGGCTACAATGAGCAGTTCTTC. Translating it yields CASSERGYNEQFF.

The genes are TRBV4-1 and TRBJ2-5, with 7 nucleotides matching TRBD1. The CDR3 is made up of 15 amino acids. Germline CDR1 is MGHRA and CDR2 is YSYEKL. After removal of 1 base from V and 3 bases from J, the junction contained 5 bases not matched to a gene. The CDR3 DNA follows: TGCGCCAGCAGCCAAGCCGGGACAGCGAAAGAGACCCAGTACTTC. It encodes CASSQAGTAKETQYF.

The chain uses TRBV10-3 and TRBJ1-3, with 7 positions matching TRBD1. CDR3 size: 16 residues. CDR1 is ENHRY and CDR2 is SYGVKD in the germline V gene. J was trimmed by 1 base and V by 2 bases; bases with no gene match: 5. CDR3 sequence reads: CAISEGQATSGNTIYF. Written as DNA, the CDR3 is TGTGCCATCAGTGAGGGACAGGCCACATCTGGAAACACCATATATTTT.

V gene TRBV5-1 combines with J gene TRBJ1-6; TRBD1 is a possible D gene (5 bases). The CDR3 sequence is 16 residues long. CDR1 is SGHRS, CDR2 YFSETQ, per germline. Trimming pared 4 bases from V and 0 bases from J, leaving 11 bases between. CDR3 sequence: CASSLGPSSYNSPLHF. The CDR3, as DNA: TGCGCCAGCAGCCTGGGACCTAGCTCCTATAATTCACCCCTCCACTTT. The full variable domain, with the rest looked up from reference TRBV5-1 and TRBJ1-6, is KAGVTQTPRYLIKTRGQQVTLSCSPISGHRSVSWYQQTPGQGLQFLFEYFSETQRNKGNFPGRFSGRQFSNSRSEMNVSTLELGDSALYLCASSLGPSSYNSPLHFGNGTRLTVT.

A word on this clone: The sample holds other DNA sequences that translate to the same CDR3. The chain joins TRBV3-1 (or the pseudogene TRBV3-2) to TRBJ1-1, with no clear D. Germline lookup yields CDR1 LGHDT and CDR2 YNNKEL (reference sequence). The CDR3 consists of 12 residues. V lost 3 bases and J 3 bases, leaving 5 bases between the germline ends. CDR3 nucleotides: TGTGCCAGCAGCCAGGACTACACTGAAGCTTTCTTT. It codes for CASSQDYTEAFF.

The chain combines TRBV21-1 with TRBJ2-2; the table's D gene call, TRBD2, was not cross checked with the DNA. TRBV21-1 is annotated as a pseudogene. The CDR3 runs to 18 residues. CDR3 in amino acids: CASSRGRVASGRAGGHFF. The CDR3 nucleotides read TGTGCCAGCAGCAGGGGCAGGGTGGCTAGCGGGAGGGCCGGGGGTCATTTTTTT.

This chain connects TRBV7-9 to TRBJ1-2; 7 positions agree with TRBD1. Germline CDR1 reads SEHNR; CDR2 reads FQNEAQ (reference sequence). The CDR3 sequence is 14 residues long. Trimming cost V 5 bases and J 4 bases; bases outside gene matches: 7. The CDR3 DNA reads TGTGCCAGCAGCGTTGTAAGGGACAGCTATGGCTACACCTTC. This sequence encodes CASSVVRDSYGYTF.

This clone was seen a few times. V usage is TRBV9 and J usage is TRBJ2-2, with 7 bases matching TRBD1. This CDR3 region has 18 residues. The V gene end was trimmed by 4 bases and the J gene end by 1 base; junction bases not matched to a gene: 13. Germline CDR1 and CDR2: SGDLS and YYNGEE. Written as DNA, the CDR3 is TGTGCCAGCAGCTCTCGAGGGGGACAGCGCCTGAACACCGGGGAGCTGTTTTTT. The encoded protein is CASSSRGGQRLNTGELFF.

The rearrangement joins TRBV4-3 to TRBJ2-3; a possible D gene is TRBD1 (6 bases). This CDR3 has 14 residues. V lost 4 bases and J 2 bases, leaving 10 bases between the germline ends. CDR1 and CDR2 from the germline V gene are LGHNA and YSLEER. The CDR3 region is CASSPRTDTDTQYF. In nucleotides, the CDR3 is TGCGCCAGCAGCCCTAGGACAGACACAGATACGCAGTATTTT.

The chain has TRBV10-3 and TRBJ2-7; D possibly corresponds to TRBD1 (6 bases). Trimming stripped 8 bases from V and 2 bases from J, with 13 bases between. Germline CDR1 ENHRY, CDR2 SYGVKD. The CDR3 is 13 amino acids. CDR3 coding DNA: TGTGCCATCTGCGAGGGGGTCCCCTACGAGCAGTACTTC. Encoded protein: CAICEGVPYEQYF.

The V call is TRBV19, the J call TRBJ1-6, with 7 bases aligning to TRBD1. This CDR3 has 15 amino acids. From germline, CDR1 is LNHDA and CDR2 SQIVND (reference sequence). With 8 bases clipped from V and 6 bases from J, the junction kept 10 bases outside the gene matches. CDR3 in amino acids: CASASPGTANSPLHF. CDR3 bases: TGTGCCAGTGCATCCCCCGGGACAGCTAATTCACCCCTCCACTTT.